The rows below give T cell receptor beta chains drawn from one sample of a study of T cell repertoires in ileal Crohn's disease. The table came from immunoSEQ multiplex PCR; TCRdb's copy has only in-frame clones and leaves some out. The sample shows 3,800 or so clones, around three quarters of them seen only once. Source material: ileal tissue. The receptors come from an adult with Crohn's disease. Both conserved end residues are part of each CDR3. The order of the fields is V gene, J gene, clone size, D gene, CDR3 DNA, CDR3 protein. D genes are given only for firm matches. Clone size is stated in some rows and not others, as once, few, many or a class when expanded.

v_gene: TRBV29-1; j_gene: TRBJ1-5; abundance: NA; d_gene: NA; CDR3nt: TGCAGCGCCACTTACAGGGTCGGCCAGCCCCAGCATTTT; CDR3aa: CSATYRVGQPQHF
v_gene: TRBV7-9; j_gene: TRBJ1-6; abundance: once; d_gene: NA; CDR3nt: TGTGCCAGCAGCTTCAGCAGGGGCCCGTCAACCCTCCACTTT; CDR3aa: CASSFSRGPSTLHF
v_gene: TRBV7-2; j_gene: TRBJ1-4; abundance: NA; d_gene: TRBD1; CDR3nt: TGTGCCAGCAGCACCAGGGGGAAGGCTAATGAAAAACTGTTTTTT; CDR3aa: CASSTRGKANEKLFF
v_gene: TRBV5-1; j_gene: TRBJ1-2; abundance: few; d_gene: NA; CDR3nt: TGTGCCAGCGCAAGGGGGGGGAACAGCTACTATGGCTACACCTTC; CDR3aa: CASARGGNSYYGYTF
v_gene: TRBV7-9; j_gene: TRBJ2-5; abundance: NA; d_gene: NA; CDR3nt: TGTGCCAGCAGCGAACTAGCAGGGCAAGAGACCCAGTACTTC; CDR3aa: CASSELAGQETQYF
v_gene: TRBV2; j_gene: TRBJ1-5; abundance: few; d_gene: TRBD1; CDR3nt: TGTGCCAGCAGTGGACAGGGGATGGGCAATGGTCAGCCCCAGCATTTT; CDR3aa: CASSGQGMGNGQPQHF
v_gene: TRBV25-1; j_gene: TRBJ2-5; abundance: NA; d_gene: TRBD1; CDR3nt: TGTGCCAGTTCCCCCCGGGACAGGGGTAGTGGGTTCCAAGAGACCCAGTACTTC; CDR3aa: CASSPRDRGSGFQETQYF
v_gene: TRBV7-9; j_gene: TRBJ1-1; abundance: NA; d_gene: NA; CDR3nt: TGTGCCAGCAGCTTAAAAGGACAGCCGAACACTGAAGCTTTCTTT; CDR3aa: CASSLKGQPNTEAFF
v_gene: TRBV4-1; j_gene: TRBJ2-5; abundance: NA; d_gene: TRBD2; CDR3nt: TGCGCCAGCAGCCACCCTAGCGGGAGCGGGCAAGAGACCCAGTACTTC; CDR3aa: CASSHPSGSGQETQYF
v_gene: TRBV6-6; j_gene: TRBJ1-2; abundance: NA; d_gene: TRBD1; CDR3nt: TGTGCCAGCAGCTTGTCCCAGGGGGATGGCTACACCTTC; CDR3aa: CASSLSQGDGYTF
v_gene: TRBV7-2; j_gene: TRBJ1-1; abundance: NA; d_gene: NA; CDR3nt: TGTGCCAGCAGCTGGGACATCAGCTACACTGAAGCTTTCTTT; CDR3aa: CASSWDISYTEAFF
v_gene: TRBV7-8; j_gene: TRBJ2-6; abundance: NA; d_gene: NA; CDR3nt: TGTGCCAGCAGCCTAGGGCATTCGGGGGCCAACGTCCTGACTTTC; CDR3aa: CASSLGHSGANVLTF
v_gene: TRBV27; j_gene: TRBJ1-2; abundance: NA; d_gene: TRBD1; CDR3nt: TGTGCCAGCAGTTCCGGGACAGGGGCCTATGGCTACACCTTC; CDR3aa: CASSSGTGAYGYTF
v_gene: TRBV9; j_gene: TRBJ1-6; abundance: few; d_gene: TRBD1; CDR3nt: TGTGCCAGCAGCGTAGAAGGGACAGGGAATTCACCCCTCCACTTT; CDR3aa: CASSVEGTGNSPLHF
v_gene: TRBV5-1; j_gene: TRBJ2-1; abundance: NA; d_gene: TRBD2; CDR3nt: TGCGCCAGCAGCTACCGGACTAGCGGAATACTAACCTCCTACAATGAGCAGTTCTTC; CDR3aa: CASSYRTSGILTSYNEQFF
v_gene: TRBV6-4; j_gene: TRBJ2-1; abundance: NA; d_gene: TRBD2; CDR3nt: TGTGCCAGCAGTAGGACTAGCGGGAGCAATGAGCAGTTCTTC; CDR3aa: CASSRTSGSNEQFF
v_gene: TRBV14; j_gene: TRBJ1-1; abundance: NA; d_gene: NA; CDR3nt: TGTGCCAGCAGCCCGCCCGGGACAAGGGAGAACACTGAAGCTTTCTTT; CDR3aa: CASSPPGTRENTEAFF
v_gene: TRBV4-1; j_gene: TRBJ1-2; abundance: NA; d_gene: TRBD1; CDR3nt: TGCGCCAGCAGCCAGGGACAGCTGGTGGATGGCTACACCTTC; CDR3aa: CASSQGQLVDGYTF
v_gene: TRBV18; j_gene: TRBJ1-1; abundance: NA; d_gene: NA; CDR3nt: TGTGCCAGCTCACAACTTAAGGGGGGGGCGTTCACTGAAGCTTTCTTT; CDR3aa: CASSQLKGGAFTEAFF
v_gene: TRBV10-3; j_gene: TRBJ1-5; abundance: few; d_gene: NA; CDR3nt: TGTGCCATCAGTGAGTCGACTCGTGGTCAGCCCCAGCATTTT; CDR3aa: CAISESTRGQPQHF
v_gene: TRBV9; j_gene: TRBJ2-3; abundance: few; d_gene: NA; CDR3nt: TGTGCCAGCAGCGTTAACACAGATACGCAGTATTTT; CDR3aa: CASSVNTDTQYF
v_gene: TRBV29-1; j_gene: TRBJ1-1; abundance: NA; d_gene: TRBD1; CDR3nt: TGCAGCGTTGTTGGGACAGGGTCTGGTCCTGAAGCTTTCTTT; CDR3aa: CSVVGTGSGPEAFF
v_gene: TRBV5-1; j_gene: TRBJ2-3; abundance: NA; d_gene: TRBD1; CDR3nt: TGCGCCAGCAGCCTACAGGGGGGAGACACAGATACGCAGTATTTT; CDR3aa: CASSLQGGDTDTQYF
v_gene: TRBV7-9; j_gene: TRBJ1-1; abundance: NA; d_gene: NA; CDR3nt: TGTGCCAGCAGTTTCGGACAGTCGAACACTGAAGCTTTCTTT; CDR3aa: CASSFGQSNTEAFF
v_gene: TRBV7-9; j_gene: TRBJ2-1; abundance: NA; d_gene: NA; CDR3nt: TGTGCCAGCAGCCCACTCGGGACACAACCCTACAATGAGCAGTTCTTC; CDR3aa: CASSPLGTQPYNEQFF
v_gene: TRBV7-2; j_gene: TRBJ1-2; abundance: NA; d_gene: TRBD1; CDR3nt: TGTGCCAGCAGCTCCGACAGGGGGCTCGGTGGCTACACCTTC; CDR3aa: CASSSDRGLGGYTF
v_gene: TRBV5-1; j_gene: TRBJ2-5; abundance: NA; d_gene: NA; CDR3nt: TGCGCCAGCAGCCCCGGTGGGGCGATCCAAGAGACCCAGTACTTC; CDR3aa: CASSPGGAIQETQYF
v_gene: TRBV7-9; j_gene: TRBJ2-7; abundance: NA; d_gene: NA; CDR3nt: TGTGCCAGCAGCCGATTGACCCAGGGAGGAATTTCCGAGCAGTACTTC; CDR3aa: CASSRLTQGGISEQYF
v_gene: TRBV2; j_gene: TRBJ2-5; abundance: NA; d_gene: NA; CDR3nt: TGTGCCAGCAGTGAATTTAGATCCGAGACCCAGTACTTC; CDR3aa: CASSEFRSETQYF
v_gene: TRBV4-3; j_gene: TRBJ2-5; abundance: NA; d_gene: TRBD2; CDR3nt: TGCGCCAGCAGCCAAGATTCCGGCGCGGGGGGCGAGACCCAGTACTTC; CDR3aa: CASSQDSGAGGETQYF
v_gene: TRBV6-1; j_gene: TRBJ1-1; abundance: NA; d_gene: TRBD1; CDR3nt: TGTGCCAGCATCGGGACAGGGGCGGAGGACACTGAAGCTTTCTTT; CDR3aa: CASIGTGAEDTEAFF
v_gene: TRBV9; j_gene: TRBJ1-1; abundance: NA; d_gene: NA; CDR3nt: TGTGCCAGCAGCGTTGGGGGGGAGGGTGAAGCTTTCTTT; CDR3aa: CASSVGGEGEAFF
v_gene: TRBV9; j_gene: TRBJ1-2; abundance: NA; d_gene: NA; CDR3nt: TGTGCCAGCAGCGTAGGAGGTGGTTTCGGTGGCTACACCTTC; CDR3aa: CASSVGGGFGGYTF
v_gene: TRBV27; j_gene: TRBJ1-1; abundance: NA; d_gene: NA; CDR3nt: TGTGCCAGCAAAATCATCCTCGGGGGCACTGAAGCTTTCTTT; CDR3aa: CASKIILGGTEAFF
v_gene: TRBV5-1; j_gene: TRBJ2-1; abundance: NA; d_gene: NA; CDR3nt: TGTGCCAGCAGCTTTAGCTTCTCCTACAATGAGCAGTTCTTC; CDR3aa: CASSFSFSYNEQFF
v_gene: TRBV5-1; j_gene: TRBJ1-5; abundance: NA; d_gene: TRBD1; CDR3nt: TGCGCCAGCAGCACCGGGACAGGGAATCAGCCCCAGCATTTT; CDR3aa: CASSTGTGNQPQHF
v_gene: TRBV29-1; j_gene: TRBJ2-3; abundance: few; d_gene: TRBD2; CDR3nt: TGCAGCGTCACTAGGACTAGCGGGCTCACAGATACGCAGTATTTT; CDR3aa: CSVTRTSGLTDTQYF
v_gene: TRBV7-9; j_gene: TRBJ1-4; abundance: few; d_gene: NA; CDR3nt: TGTGCCAGCAGCCCGGCAACTAATGAAAAACTGTTTTTT; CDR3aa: CASSPATNEKLFF
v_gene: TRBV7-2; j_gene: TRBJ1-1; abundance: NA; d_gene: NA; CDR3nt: TGTGCCAGCAGCTTAGGGGCAGGGGCCACTGAAGCTTTCTTT; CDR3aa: CASSLGAGATEAFF
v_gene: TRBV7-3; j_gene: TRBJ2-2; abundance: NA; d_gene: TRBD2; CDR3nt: TGTGCCAGCAGCCAGACAGCGGGGGCCGGGGAGCTGTTTTTT; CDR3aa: CASSQTAGAGELFF
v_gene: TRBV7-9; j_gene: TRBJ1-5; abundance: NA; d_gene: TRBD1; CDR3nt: TGTGCCAGCAGCTTAGAAGGGACAGGGGATCAGCCCCAGCATTTT; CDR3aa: CASSLEGTGDQPQHF
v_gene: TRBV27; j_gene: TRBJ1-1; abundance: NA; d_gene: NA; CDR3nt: TGTGCCAGCCGCAGAGGGAACACTGAAGCTTTCTTT; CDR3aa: CASRRGNTEAFF
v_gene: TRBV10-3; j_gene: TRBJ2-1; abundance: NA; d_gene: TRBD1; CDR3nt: TGTGCCATCAGTGACCAGGGACAGGGGTATAATGAGCAGTTCTTC; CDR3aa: CAISDQGQGYNEQFF
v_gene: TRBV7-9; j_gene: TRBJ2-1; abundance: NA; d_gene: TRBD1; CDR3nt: TGTGCCAGCAGCCGCGGACAGGGGGGCTCCTACAATGAGCAGTTCTTC; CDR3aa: CASSRGQGGSYNEQFF
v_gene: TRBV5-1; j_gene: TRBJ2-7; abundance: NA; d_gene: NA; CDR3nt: TGCGCCAGCAGCTTGAACTTTGGAGGGACTGTAGTCAACGAGCAGTACTTC; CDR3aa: CASSLNFGGTVVNEQYF
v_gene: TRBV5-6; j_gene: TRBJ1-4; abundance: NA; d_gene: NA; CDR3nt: TGTGCCAGCAGCTTGGGAGTGAATGAAAAACTGTTTTTT; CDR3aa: CASSLGVNEKLFF